The text below deals with one T cell receptor beta chain. No antigen is known for it. A clone one base away is much larger, so this may be a read error. This sample stems from a study of T cells after yellow fever vaccination. Overall study results and limits: Peaking on day 5 versus 15, the secondary response was faster but weaker.

TCRdb independently ran MiXCR on the 5' RACE reads; one entry per CDR3 protein. The sample lists around 300,000 distinct CDR3 sequences; approximately 4.5% were seen once. Sample: PBMCs, taken 15 days after the yellow fever booster vaccination. The source is a man aged 18-30 years who received the YFV17D yellow fever vaccine.

CDR3 residues: CSARMRGAGEKYV. DNA for the CDR3: TGCAGTGCTAGAATGCGGGGGGCTGGAGAGAAGTACGTC. The chain is built from TRBV20-1 and TRBJ2-7; 8 positions match TRBD2. The germline V gene has CDR1 DFQATT and CDR2 SNEGSKA (reference sequence). The J segment lost 11 bases and the V segment lost 2 bases, leaving 11 bases of the junction unmatched. This CDR3 has 13 amino acids.